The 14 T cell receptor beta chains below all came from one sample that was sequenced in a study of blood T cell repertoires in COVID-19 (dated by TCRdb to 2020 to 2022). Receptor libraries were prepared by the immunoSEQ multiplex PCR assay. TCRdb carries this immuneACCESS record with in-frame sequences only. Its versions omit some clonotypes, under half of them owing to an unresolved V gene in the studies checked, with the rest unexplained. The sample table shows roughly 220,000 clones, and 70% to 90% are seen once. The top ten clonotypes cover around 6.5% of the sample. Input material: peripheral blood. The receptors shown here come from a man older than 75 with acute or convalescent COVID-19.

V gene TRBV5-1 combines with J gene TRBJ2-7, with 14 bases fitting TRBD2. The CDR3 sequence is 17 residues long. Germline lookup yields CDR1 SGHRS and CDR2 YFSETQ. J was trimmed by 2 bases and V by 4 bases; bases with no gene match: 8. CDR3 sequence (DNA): TGCGCCAGCAGCGCGCGACTAGCGGGAGGGCCTCCCTACGAGCAGTACTTC. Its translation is CASSARLAGGPPYEQYF.

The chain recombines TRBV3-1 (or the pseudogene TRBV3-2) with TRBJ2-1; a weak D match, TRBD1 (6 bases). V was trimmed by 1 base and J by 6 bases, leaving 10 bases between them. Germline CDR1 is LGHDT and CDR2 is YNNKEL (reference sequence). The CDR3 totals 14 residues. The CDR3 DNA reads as TGTGCCAGCAGCCAAGGGACAGTGGGCAATGAGCAGTTCTTC. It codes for CASSQGTVGNEQFF.

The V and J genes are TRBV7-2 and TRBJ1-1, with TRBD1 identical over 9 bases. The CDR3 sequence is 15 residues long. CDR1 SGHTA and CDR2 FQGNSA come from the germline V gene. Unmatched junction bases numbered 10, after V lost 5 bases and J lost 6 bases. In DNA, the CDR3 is TGTGCCAGCAGCACAACAGGGGGCATTCAGGCTGAAGCTTTCTTT. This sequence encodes CASSTTGGIQAEAFF.

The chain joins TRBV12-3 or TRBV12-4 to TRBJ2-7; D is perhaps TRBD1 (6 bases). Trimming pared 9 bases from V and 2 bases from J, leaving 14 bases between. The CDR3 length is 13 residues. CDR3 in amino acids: CASLRDTTYEQYF. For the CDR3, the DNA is TGTGCCAGTCTCCGGGACACTACCTACGAGCAGTACTTC.

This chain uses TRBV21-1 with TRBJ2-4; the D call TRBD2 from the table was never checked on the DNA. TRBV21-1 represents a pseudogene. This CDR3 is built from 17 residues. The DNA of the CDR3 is TGTGCCAGCAGCCCCTATAGCAACCAACTAGCCAAAAACATTCAGTACTTC. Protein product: CASSPYSNQLAKNIQYF.

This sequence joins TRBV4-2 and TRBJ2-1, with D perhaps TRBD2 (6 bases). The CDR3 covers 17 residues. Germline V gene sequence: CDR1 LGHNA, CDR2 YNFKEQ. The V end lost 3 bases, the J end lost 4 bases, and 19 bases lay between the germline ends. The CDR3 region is CASSHNPAGSLYNEQFF. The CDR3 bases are TGTGCCAGCAGCCACAACCCGGCGGGGTCCCTATACAATGAGCAGTTCTTC.

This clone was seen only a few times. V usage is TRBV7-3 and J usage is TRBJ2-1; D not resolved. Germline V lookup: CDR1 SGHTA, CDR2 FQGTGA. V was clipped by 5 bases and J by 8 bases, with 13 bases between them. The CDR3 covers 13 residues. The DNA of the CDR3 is TGTGCCAGCAGCGCTGTCGCGATCGATGAGCAGTTCTTC. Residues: CASSAVAIDEQFF.

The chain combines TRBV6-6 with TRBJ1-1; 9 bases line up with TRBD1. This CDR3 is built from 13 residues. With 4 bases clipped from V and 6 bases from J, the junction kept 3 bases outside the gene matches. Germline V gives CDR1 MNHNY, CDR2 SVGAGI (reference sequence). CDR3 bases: TGTGCCAGCAGTTTTGACAGGGGGTCTGAAGCTTTCTTT. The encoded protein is CASSFDRGSEAFF.

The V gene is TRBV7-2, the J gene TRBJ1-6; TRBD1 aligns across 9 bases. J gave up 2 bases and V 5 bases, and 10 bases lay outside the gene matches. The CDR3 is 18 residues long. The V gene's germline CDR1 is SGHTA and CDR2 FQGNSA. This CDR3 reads CASSPEGTGGPYNSPLHF. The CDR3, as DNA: TGTGCCAGCAGCCCAGAAGGTACAGGGGGCCCCTATAATTCACCCCTCCACTTT.

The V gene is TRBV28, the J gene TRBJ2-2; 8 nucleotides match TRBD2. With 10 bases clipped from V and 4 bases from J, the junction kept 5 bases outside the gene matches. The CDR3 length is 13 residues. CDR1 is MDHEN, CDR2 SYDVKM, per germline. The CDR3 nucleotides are TGTGCCACCTTAGCGGGGTCCACCGGGGAGCTGTTTTTT. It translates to CATLAGSTGELFF.

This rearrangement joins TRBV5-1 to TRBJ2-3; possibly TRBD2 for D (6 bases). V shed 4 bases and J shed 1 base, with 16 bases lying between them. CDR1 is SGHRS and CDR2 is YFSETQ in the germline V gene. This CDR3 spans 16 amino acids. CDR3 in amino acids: CASSRGSGRGTDTQYF. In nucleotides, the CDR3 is TGCGCCAGCAGCCGAGGTAGCGGTCGAGGCACAGATACGCAGTATTTT. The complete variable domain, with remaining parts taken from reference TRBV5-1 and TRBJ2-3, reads KAGVTQTPRYLIKTRGQQVTLSCSPISGHRSVSWYQQTPGQGLQFLFEYFSETQRNKGNFPGRFSGRQFSNSRSEMNVSTLELGDSALYLCASSRGSGRGTDTQYFGPGTRLTVL.

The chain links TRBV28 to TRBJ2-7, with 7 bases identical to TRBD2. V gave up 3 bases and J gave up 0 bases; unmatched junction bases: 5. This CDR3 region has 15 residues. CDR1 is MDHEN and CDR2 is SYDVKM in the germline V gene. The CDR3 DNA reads TGTGCCAGCAGTTTGAAGCGGGGTAGCTCCTACGAGCAGTACTTC. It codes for CASSLKRGSSYEQYF.

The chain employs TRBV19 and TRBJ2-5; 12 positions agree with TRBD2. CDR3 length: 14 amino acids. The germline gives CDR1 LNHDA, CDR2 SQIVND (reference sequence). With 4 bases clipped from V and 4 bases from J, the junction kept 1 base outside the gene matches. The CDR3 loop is CASSTGLAGETQYF. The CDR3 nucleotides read TGTGCCAGTAGTACGGGACTAGCGGGAGAGACCCAGTACTTC.

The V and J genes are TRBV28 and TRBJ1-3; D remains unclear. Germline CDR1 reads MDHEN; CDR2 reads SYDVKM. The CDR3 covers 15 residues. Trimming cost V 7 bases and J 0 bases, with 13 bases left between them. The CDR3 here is CASKIHRSSGNTIYF. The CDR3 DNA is TGTGCCAGCAAAATTCACAGATCCTCTGGAAACACCATATATTTT.